The 5 T cell receptor beta chains listed next were all sequenced from one sample in a study of blood T cell repertoires in COVID-19. Method: immunoSEQ multiplex PCR; TCRdb's copy keeps in-frame clones and lacks some. There are 180,000 or so clones in the sample; more than 80% occur only once, and approximately 8% lies in the top ten. Sample: peripheral blood. These receptors came from a woman aged 55-70 years with acute or convalescent COVID-19.

The V and J genes are TRBV6-5 and TRBJ1-4, with D unresolved. The CDR3 is 14 residues long. Trimming took off 2 bases at V and 4 bases at J, with 8 bases between the two ends. Germline assignment: CDR1 MNHEY and CDR2 SVGAGI. This CDR3 reads CASSYRRDNEKLFF. CDR3 sequence (DNA): TGTGCCAGCAGTTACAGGAGGGATAATGAAAAACTGTTTTTT.

This clone was found once. The chain joins TRBV6-5 to TRBJ1-6, with D hard to call. V shed 2 bases and J shed 11 bases, with 7 bases lying between them. The CDR3 is made up of 12 amino acids. Germline V CDR1 and CDR2: MNHEY, SVGAGI. The CDR3 loop is CASSYGQAPLHF. CDR3 DNA sequence: TGTGCCAGCAGTTACGGGCAGGCACCCCTCCACTTT.

The chain uses TRBV28 and TRBJ1-1; D uncertain. The CDR3 has 12 amino acids. The V end lost 5 bases, the J end lost 0 bases, and 4 bases lay between the germline ends. Per germline, CDR1 MDHEN and CDR2 SYDVKM. CDR3 region: CASSQVNTEAFF. The CDR3 DNA reads TGTGCCAGCAGTCAGGTGAACACTGAAGCTTTCTTT.

The chain carries TRBV18 and TRBJ2-5, with TRBD1 matching 7 bases. The trim removed 5 bases at V and 2 bases at J, leaving 2 bases unmatched. The CDR3 sequence is 13 residues long. Germline CDR1 and CDR2: KGHSH and LQKENI. For the CDR3, the DNA is TGTGCCAGCTCATGGGGACAGCAAGAGACCCAGTACTTC. Translating gives CASSWGQQETQYF.

The chain employs TRBV12-3 or TRBV12-4 and TRBJ2-5, with TRBD1 identical over 8 bases. Trimming removed 8 bases from V and 1 base from J; junction bases left unmatched: 3. The CDR3 sequence is 13 residues long. The CDR3 DNA follows: TGTGCCAGCGGCGACAGGGGCCAAGAGACCCAGTACTTC. Residues: CASGDRGQETQYF.